Presented here are 18 T cell receptor beta chains from one specimen sequenced in a study of blood T cell repertoires in COVID-19. The assay was immunoSEQ multiplex PCR, and TCRdb's table has in-frame clones only and misses some. The sample yields more than 350,000 clones, about 89% seen once. What was sequenced was peripheral blood. These receptor sequences come from a woman aged 30 to 39 with COVID-19, enrolled during active disease.

The rearrangement uses TRBV5-8 and TRBJ1-6; 7 bases match TRBD1. Germline V gene sequence: CDR1 SGHTS, CDR2 YDEGEE. Trimming cost V 2 bases and J 9 bases; bases outside gene matches: 2. CDR3 length: 13 residues. In DNA, the CDR3 is TGTGCCAGCAGCTTAAACAGGGGTTCACCCCTCCACTTT. It encodes CASSLNRGSPLHF. The whole variable domain, remainder taken from reference TRBV5-8 and TRBJ1-6, is EAGVTQSPTHLIKTRGQQATLRCSPISGHTSVYWYQQALGLGLQFLLWYDEGEERNRGNFPPRFSGRQFPNYSSELNVNALELEDSALYLCASSLNRGSPLHFGNGTRLTVT.

The chain employs TRBV6-5 and TRBJ1-1; D is undetermined. The germline gives CDR1 MNHEY, CDR2 SVGAGI. V was trimmed by 2 bases and J by 3 bases, leaving 7 bases between them. The CDR3 length is 13 residues. The CDR3 spells CASSYLLYTEAFF. The CDR3 DNA follows: TGTGCCAGCAGTTACCTACTTTACACTGAAGCTTTCTTT.

This sequence joins TRBV18 and TRBJ2-7; D might be TRBD2 (7 bases). The germline V and J ends were trimmed by 3 bases and 4 bases, with 19 bases remaining between them. CDR3 length equals 16 residues. Germline CDR1 KGHSH, CDR2 LQKENI. CDR3 region: CASSPSSGGGTYEQYF. The CDR3 region has the DNA TGTGCCAGCTCACCCTCGTCGGGCGGGGGCACTTACGAGCAGTACTTC.

This clone came up once. This rearrangement joins TRBV9 to TRBJ2-1, with a weak D call TRBD1 (5 bases). The germline V gene encodes CDR1 SGDLS and CDR2 YYNGEE. Trimming shortened V by 0 bases and J by 4 bases, and 11 bases separated the two germline ends. This CDR3 comprises 15 residues. CDR3 loop: CASSVVSGFYNEQFF. CDR3 DNA sequence: TGTGCCAGCAGCGTAGTATCAGGGTTTTACAATGAGCAGTTCTTC.

The genes are TRBV7-9 and TRBJ2-1; 13 bases agree with TRBD2. V trimming: 4 bases; J trimming: 7 bases; junction bases outside the gene matches: 1. Germline-derived CDR1 and CDR2 are SEHNR and FQNEAQ (reference sequence). There are 14 residues in the CDR3. For the CDR3, the DNA is TGTGCCAGCAGCTCGACTAGCGGGAGGAATGAGCAGTTCTTC. The encoded protein is CASSSTSGRNEQFF.

This clone was seen only once. The genes are TRBV11-2 and TRBJ2-1, with TRBD1 matching over 8 bases. Trimming removed 4 bases from V and 8 bases from J; junction bases left unmatched: 4. The germline V gene encodes CDR1 SGHAT and CDR2 FQNNGV. CDR3 length: 13 residues. The CDR3 DNA follows: TGTGCCAGCAGCTCCGGACAGGGCGATGAGCAGTTCTTC. The encoded protein is CASSSGQGDEQFF. The entire variable domain, with the rest obtained from reference TRBV11-2 and TRBJ2-1, is as follows: EAGVAQSPRYKIIEKRQSVAFWCNPISGHATLYWYQQILGQGPKLLIQFQNNGVVDDSQLPKDRFSAERLKGVDSTLKIQPAKLEDSAVYLCASSSGQGDEQFFGPGTRLTVL.

The chain links TRBV11-3 to TRBJ2-4; 10 nucleotides agree with TRBD2. The CDR3 is 15 amino acids. In germline, CDR1 is SGHNT, CDR2 YENEEA. The ends lost 1 base at V and 6 bases at J; junction bases unmatched: 3. The chain's CDR3 is CASSLGTSGLNIQYF. CDR3 sequence (DNA): TGTGCCAGCAGCTTAGGGACTAGCGGACTAAACATTCAGTACTTC.

V is TRBV28 and J is TRBJ1-3; tentatively, D is TRBD1 (5 bases). With 3 bases removed from V and 1 base from J, the gap between germline ends came to 13 bases. This CDR3 comprises 16 residues. The V gene's germline CDR1 is MDHEN and CDR2 SYDVKM. CDR3 DNA sequence: TGTGCCAGCAGTTTGCAACAGGACTATTCTGGAAACACCATATATTTT. This encodes CASSLQQDYSGNTIYF.

The gene calls are TRBV14 and TRBJ2-1; possibly TRBD2 for D (5 bases). Germline V gene lookup returns CDR1 SGHDN and CDR2 FVKESK. V lost 5 bases, J lost 5 bases, and 10 bases lay in between. This CDR3 is built from 13 residues. CDR3 DNA sequence: TGTGCCAGCAGCAGCGGACCCGACAATGAGCAGTTCTTC. This encodes CASSSGPDNEQFF.

V and J are TRBV3-1 (or the pseudogene TRBV3-2) and TRBJ2-1; 11 nucleotides line up with TRBD1. Per the germline V gene, CDR1 is LGHDT and CDR2 is YNNKEL (reference sequence). The ends lost 4 bases at V and 5 bases at J; junction bases unmatched: 10. CDR3 length equals 17 residues. CDR3 protein: CASSRGEGTGGNNEQFF. DNA for the CDR3: TGTGCCAGCAGCCGGGGGGAAGGGACAGGGGGTAACAATGAGCAGTTCTTC.

The genes are TRBV2 and TRBJ2-5; 7 bases align to TRBD1. V gave up 1 base and J gave up 5 bases; unmatched junction bases: 4. This CDR3 is 14 amino acids long. Germline CDR1 reads SNHLY; CDR2 reads FYNNEI. CDR3 amino acids: CASSEGQGLETQYF. CDR3 nucleotide sequence: TGTGCCAGCAGTGAAGGACAGGGTCTCGAGACCCAGTACTTC.

The V call is TRBV21-1, the J call TRBJ2-7; the table assigns TRBD2, which was not confirmed against the DNA. TRBV21-1 is annotated as a pseudogene. This CDR3 comprises 15 residues. The CDR3 DNA reads TGTGCCAGCAGCCTGGGGAGGGGGTTATCCTACGAGCAGTACGTC. Its protein is CASSLGRGLSYEQYV.

The gene calls are TRBV7-9 and TRBJ2-3; D remains ambiguous. V shed 0 bases and J shed 3 bases, with 7 bases lying between them. The CDR3 is 14 residues long. Germline CDR1 reads SEHNR; CDR2 reads FQNEAQ (reference sequence). CDR3: CASSLAGRTDTQYF. The CDR3 DNA follows: TGTGCCAGCAGCTTAGCGGGCCGGACAGATACGCAGTATTTT.

V usage is TRBV10-3 and J usage is TRBJ1-2, with a possible D match to TRBD1 (5 bases). The CDR3 is made up of 14 amino acids. Trimming cost V 3 bases and J 2 bases, with 10 bases left between them. Germline-derived CDR1 and CDR2 are ENHRY and SYGVKD. CDR3 protein: CAISEREGNYGYTF. The CDR3 DNA is TGTGCCATCAGTGAACGGGAGGGGAACTATGGCTACACCTTC.

This clone was seen only a few times. This chain connects TRBV10-3 to TRBJ1-3, with D possibly matching TRBD1 (5 bases). The germline V and J ends were trimmed by 10 bases and 2 bases, with 9 bases remaining between them. Germline loops: CDR1 ENHRY, CDR2 SYGVKD. This CDR3 comprises 12 residues. CDR3 bases: TGTGCCACCCAGGGTCCTGGAAACACCATATATTTT. It yields the protein CATQGPGNTIYF.

The V gene is TRBV6-6, the J gene TRBJ2-7; 7 bases match TRBD2. V lost 4 bases, J lost 7 bases, and 10 bases stayed unmatched. The CDR3 is 14 residues long. Germline V gene sequence: CDR1 MNHNY, CDR2 SVGAGI (reference sequence). The CDR3 DNA sequence: TGTGCCAGCAGTTTGGGGGAGGGTTGGGAGGAGCAGTACGTC. Residues: CASSLGEGWEEQYV.

This sequence joins TRBV9 and TRBJ1-6; a possible D gene is TRBD1 (5 bases). The V and J ends lost 0 bases and 4 bases respectively, with 20 bases between them. Germline V gene lookup returns CDR1 SGDLS and CDR2 YYNGEE. The CDR3 covers 19 residues. In nucleotides, the CDR3 is TGTGCCAGCAGCGTAGCAGGGTCTTATTTCGAAGATTATAATTCACCCCTCCACTTT. Protein: CASSVAGSYFEDYNSPLHF.

The rearrangement links TRBV18 to TRBJ2-3, with TRBD1 matching over 7 bases. Germline V gene sequence: CDR1 KGHSH, CDR2 LQKENI. The CDR3 is made up of 16 amino acids. The J segment lost 2 bases and the V segment lost 2 bases, leaving 7 bases of the junction unmatched. The CDR3 region is CASSPEWDSPTDTQYF. The CDR3 nucleotides read TGTGCCAGCTCACCAGAATGGGACAGCCCCACAGATACGCAGTATTTT.